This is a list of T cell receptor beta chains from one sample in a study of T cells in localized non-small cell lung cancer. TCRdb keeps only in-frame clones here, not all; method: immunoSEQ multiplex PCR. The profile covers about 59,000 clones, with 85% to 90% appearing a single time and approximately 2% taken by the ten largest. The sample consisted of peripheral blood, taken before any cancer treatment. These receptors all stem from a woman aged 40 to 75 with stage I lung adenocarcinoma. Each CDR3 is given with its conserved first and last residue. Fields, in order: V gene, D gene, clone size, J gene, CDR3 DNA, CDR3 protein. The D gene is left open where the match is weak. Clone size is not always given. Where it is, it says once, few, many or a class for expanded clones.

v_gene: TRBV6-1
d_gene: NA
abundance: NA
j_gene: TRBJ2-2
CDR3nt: TGTGCCAGCAGTGAAGTCGAGGGCCGGGAGCTGTTTTTT
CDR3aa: CASSEVEGRELFF

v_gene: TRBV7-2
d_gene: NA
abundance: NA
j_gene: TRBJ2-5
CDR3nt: TGTGCCACCGGATTCCAAGAGACCCAGTACTTC
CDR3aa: CATGFQETQYF

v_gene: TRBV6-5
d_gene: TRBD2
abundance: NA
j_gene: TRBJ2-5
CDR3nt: TGTGCCAGCACCTTCGGACTAGGAGAGACCCAGTACTTC
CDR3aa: CASTFGLGETQYF

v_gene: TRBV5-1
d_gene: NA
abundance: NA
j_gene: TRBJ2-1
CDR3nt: TGCGCCAGCAGCTGGGACCTAGGGGATGAGCAGTTCTTC
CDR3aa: CASSWDLGDEQFF

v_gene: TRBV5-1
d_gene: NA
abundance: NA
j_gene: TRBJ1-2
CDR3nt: TGCGCCAGCAGCTTGGTGGCCCCAGTATTTCCCTTTTCCCTCAATGGCTACACCTTC
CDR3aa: CASSLVAPVFPFSLNGYTF

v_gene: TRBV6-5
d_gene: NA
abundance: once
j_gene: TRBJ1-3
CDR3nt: TGTGCCAGCAGCGAGGTGTATGGAAACACCATATATTTT
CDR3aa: CASSEVYGNTIYF

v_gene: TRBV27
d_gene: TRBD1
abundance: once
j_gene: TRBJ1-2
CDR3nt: TGTTCCAGCAGTCCCCTCCCCGGACAGGGGGCTAACTCCATCTATGGCTACACCTTC
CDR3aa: CSSSPLPGQGANSIYGYTF

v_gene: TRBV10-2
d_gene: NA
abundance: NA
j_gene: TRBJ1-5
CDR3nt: TGCGCCAGCAGTGACCCTTCGGGGGGGGCCAAAGGGCCCCAGCATTTT
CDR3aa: CASSDPSGGAKGPQHF

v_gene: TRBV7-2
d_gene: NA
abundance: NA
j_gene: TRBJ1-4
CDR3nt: TGTGCCAGCAGCTTAGTGGAGAATGAAAAACTGTTTTTT
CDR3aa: CASSLVENEKLFF

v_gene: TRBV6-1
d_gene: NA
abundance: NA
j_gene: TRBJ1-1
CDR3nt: TGTGCCAGCAGTGAACAGTGGTCGGGAGCTTTCTTT
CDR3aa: CASSEQWSGAFF

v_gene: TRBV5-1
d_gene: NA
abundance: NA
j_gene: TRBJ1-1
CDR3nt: TGCGCCAGCAGCTTGGGGTCCGAAGGGGCTGAAGCTTTCTTT
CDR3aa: CASSLGSEGAEAFF

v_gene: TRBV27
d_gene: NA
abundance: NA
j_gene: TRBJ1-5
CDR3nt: TGTGCCAGCACCGCTACTCCCGGGACACCATATCAGCCCCAGCATTTT
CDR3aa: CASTATPGTPYQPQHF

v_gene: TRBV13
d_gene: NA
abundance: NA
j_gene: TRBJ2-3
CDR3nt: TGTGCCAGCAGCTCCCAGGGGACTAGCACAGATACGCAGTATTTT
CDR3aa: CASSSQGTSTDTQYF

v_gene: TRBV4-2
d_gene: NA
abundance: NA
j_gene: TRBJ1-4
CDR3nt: TGTGCCAGCAGCCAACGCCCCTCCGCGACAGCCGGGAATGAAAAACTGTTTTTT
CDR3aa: CASSQRPSATAGNEKLFF

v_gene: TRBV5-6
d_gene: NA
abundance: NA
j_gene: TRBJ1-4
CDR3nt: TGTGCCAGCAGCTTGGAACAGGCAACTAATGAAAAACTGTTTTTT
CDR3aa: CASSLEQATNEKLFF

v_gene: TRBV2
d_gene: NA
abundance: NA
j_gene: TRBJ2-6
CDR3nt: TGTGCCAGCAGTGCGAGACAGGCGGCTGGGGCCAACGTCCTGACTTTC
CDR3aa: CASSARQAAGANVLTF

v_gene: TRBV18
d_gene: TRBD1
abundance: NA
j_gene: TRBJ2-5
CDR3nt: TGTGCCAGCTCACCACCAGGTTCAGGGGGCGGCGAGACCCAGTACTTC
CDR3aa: CASSPPGSGGGETQYF

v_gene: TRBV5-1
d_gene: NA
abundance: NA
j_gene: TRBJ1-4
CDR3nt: TGCGCCAGCAGCTTGGACAGTGGGGATGAAAAACTGTTTTTT
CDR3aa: CASSLDSGDEKLFF

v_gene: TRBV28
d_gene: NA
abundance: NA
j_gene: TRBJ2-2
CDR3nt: TGTGCCAGCAGTTCGTCTCCTGGAGGGCAGTACACCGGGGAGCTGTTTTTT
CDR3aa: CASSSSPGGQYTGELFF

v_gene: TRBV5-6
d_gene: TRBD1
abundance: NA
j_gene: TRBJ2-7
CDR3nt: TGTGCCAGCAGCTTGCCCGGGACAGGGGGCAACGAGCAGTACTTC
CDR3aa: CASSLPGTGGNEQYF

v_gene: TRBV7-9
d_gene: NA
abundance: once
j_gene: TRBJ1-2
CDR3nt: TGTGCCAGCAGCTCCCCCGGACACTATGGCTACACCTTC
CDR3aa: CASSSPGHYGYTF

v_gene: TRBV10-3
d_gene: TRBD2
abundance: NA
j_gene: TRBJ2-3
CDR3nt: TGTGCCATCAGTGCAGGCGGGGGGTCAGATACGCAGTATTTT
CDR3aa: CAISAGGGSDTQYF

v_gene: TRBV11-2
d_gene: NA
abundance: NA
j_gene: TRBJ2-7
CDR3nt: TGTGCCAGCAGCTTAGAGGGCAGGGCTGGATACGAGCAGTACTTC
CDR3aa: CASSLEGRAGYEQYF

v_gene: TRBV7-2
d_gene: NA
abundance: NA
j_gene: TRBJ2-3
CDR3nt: TGTGCCAGCAGCTTAACGAGGGGTTTAAGAACAGATACGCAGTATTTT
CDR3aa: CASSLTRGLRTDTQYF

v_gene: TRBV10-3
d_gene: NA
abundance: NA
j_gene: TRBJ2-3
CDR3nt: TGTGCCATCAGTGAGTCGGGGTATCAACTGACAGATACGCAGTATTTT
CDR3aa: CAISESGYQLTDTQYF

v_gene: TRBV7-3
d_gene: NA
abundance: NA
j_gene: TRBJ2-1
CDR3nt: TGTGCCAGCAGCTTGGGTAGCGCCTACAATGAGCAGTTCTTC
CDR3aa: CASSLGSAYNEQFF

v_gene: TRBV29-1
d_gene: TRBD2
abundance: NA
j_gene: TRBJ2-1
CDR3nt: TGCAGCGTTTCCCAGCGGGGGAGCTCCTACAATGAGCAGTTCTTC
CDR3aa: CSVSQRGSSYNEQFF

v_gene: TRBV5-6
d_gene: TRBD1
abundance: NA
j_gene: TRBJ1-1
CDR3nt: TGTGCCAGCAGCTTGGAATTGACAGGGGGAATCACTGAAGCTTTCTTT
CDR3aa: CASSLELTGGITEAFF

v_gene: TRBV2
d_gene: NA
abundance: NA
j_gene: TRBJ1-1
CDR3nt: TGTGCCAGCAGTGAAGCAGATGAAGCTTTCTTT
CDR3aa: CASSEADEAFF

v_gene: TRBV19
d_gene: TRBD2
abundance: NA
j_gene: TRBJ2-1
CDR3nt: TGTGCCAGCCAGGATCGACTAGCGGGGAGAAATGAGCAGTTCTTC
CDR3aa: CASQDRLAGRNEQFF

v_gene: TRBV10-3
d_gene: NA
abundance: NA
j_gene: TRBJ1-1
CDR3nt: TGTGCCATCAGTGGTACCGTCGGGAACACTGAAGCTTTCTTT
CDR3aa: CAISGTVGNTEAFF

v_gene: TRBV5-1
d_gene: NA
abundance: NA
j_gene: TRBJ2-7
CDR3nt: TGCGCCAGCAGCCGTGACGGGGGTTCCTACGAGCAGTACTTC
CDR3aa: CASSRDGGSYEQYF

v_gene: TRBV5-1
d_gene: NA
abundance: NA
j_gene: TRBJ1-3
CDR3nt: TGCGCCAGCAGCTTGGAAACGAGCTCTGGAAACACCATATATTTT
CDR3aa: CASSLETSSGNTIYF

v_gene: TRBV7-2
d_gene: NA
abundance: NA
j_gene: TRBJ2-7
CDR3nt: TGTGCCAGCAGCTCACAGACTTACGAGCAGTACTTC
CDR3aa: CASSSQTYEQYF

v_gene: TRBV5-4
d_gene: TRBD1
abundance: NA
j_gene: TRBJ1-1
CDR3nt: TGTGCCAGCAGCTTCGGGGGGACAGGGGGCTGGGAAACTGAAGCTTTCTTT
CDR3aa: CASSFGGTGGWETEAFF

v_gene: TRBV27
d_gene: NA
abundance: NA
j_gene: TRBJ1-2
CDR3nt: TGTGCCAGCAGCCTCGAGGGGGGTTATGGCTACACCTTC
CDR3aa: CASSLEGGYGYTF

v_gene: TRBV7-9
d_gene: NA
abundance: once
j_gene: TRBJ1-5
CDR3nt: TGTGCCAGCAGCTCCTCCCGCCCGGGCAATCAGCCCCAGCATTTT
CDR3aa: CASSSSRPGNQPQHF

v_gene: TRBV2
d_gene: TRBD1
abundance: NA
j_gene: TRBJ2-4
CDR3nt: TGTGCCAGCAGTGGGCGGGACAGGGGGCGGTTGGGGGCCAAAAACATTCAGTACTTC
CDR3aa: CASSGRDRGRLGAKNIQYF

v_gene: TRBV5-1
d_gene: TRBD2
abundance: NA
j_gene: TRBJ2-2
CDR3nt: TGCGCCAGCAGCTTGGGGTCTAGCGGATACACCGGGGAGCTGTTTTTT
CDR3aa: CASSLGSSGYTGELFF

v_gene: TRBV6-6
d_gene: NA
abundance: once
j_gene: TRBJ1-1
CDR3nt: TGTGCCAGCAGTTACTCCTGGAACACTGAAGCTTTCTTT
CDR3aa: CASSYSWNTEAFF

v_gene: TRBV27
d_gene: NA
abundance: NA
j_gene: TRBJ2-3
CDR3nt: TGTGCCAGCAGTTTTTCTCGCACAGATACGCAGTATTTT
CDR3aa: CASSFSRTDTQYF

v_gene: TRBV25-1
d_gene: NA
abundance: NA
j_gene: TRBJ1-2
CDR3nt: TGTGCCAGCTCCTTTGGCGGGGGCGATCCCACCTATGGCTACACCTTC
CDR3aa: CASSFGGGDPTYGYTF

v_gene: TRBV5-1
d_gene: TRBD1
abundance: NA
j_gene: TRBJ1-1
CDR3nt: TGCGCCAGCAGCTTATCAGGGGGCAGGAACACTGAAGCTTTCTTT
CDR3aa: CASSLSGGRNTEAFF

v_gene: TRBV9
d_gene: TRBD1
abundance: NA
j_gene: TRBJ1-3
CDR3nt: TGTGCCAGCAGCGTAGCTGACAGGGGACATGCTGGAAACACCATATATTTT
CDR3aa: CASSVADRGHAGNTIYF

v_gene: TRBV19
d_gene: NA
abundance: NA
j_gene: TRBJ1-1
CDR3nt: TGTGCCAGTAGTATAGATCAGGGCACTGAAGCTTTCTTT
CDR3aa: CASSIDQGTEAFF

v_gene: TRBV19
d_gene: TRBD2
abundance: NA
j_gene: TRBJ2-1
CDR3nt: TGTGCCAGTAGTATAGACCTTGGGACTAGCGGAACCTGGCATGAGCAGTTCTTC
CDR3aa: CASSIDLGTSGTWHEQFF

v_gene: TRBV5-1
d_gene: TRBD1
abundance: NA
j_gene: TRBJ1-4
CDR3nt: TGCGCCAGCAGCTTGGGGGGACAGAGCACAACTAATGAAAAACTGTTTTTT
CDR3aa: CASSLGGQSTTNEKLFF

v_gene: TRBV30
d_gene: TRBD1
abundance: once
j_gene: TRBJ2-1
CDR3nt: TGTGCCTGGAGCCGACAGGGGAATGAGCAGTTCTTC
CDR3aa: CAWSRQGNEQFF

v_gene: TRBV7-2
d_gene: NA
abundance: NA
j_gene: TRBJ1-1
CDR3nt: TGTGCCAGCAGCTTAGACCAAAGGCGCGAGACTGAAGCTTTCTTT
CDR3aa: CASSLDQRRETEAFF

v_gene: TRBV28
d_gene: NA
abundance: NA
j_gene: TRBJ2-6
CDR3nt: TGTGCCAGCAGTCGGGGGGCCTTCTCTGGGGCCAACGTCCTGACTTTC
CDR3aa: CASSRGAFSGANVLTF